These 26 T cell receptor beta chains share one sample of origin, sequenced in a study of T cells in Graves' hyperthyroidism and ophthalmopathy. TCR beta CDR3 region amplification was performed from RNA transcripts. The TCR CDR3 was amplified in a first-round RT-PCR using the HTBI primer set. Via MiXCR, TCRdb re-called the multiplex PCR reads, giving one row per CDR3 protein. The profile shows some 400,000 distinct CDR3 sequences, about a fifth of them singletons. Sequencing was carried out using blood. All receptors come from a young woman with Graves' hyperthyroidism.

This clonotype was detected only a few times. It may be a read error: a sequence one base away is much more abundant. The chain joins TRBV28 to TRBJ2-7; TRBD2 agrees at 7 bases. The CDR3 length is 14 residues. The germline V gene encodes CDR1 MDHEN and CDR2 SYDVKM. As DNA, the CDR3 is TGTGCCGGCAGCCCCTCAGGGAGGGCCTACGAGCAGTACTTC. This codes for CAGSPSGRAYEQYF.

This clonotype was seen repeatedly, ten times or more. The V and J genes are TRBV7-2 and TRBJ1-2; TRBD1 might be the D (6 bases). There are 17 residues in the CDR3. V gave up 0 bases and J gave up 2 bases, with 16 bases separating them. The germline CDR1 and CDR2 sequences are SGHTA and FQGNSA. CDR3 amino acids: CASSLAVFGGLNYGYTF. In DNA, the CDR3 is TGTGCCAGCAGCTTAGCCGTTTTCGGGGGGCTAAACTATGGCTACACCTTC.

Concerning this clonotype: Being one base from a much bigger clone, this may be a read error. The chain employs TRBV30 and TRBJ1-5, with D tentatively TRBD1 (6 bases). V was clipped by 7 bases and J by 6 bases, with 13 bases between them. The CDR3 extends over 12 amino acids. The germline V gene encodes CDR1 GTSNPN and CDR2 SVGIG (reference sequence). The CDR3 coding sequence is TGTGCCTCAGGGGATGGAGGTCAGCCCCAGCATTTT. Its translation: CASGDGGQPQHF.

This clonotype was seen at least ten times. The chain uses TRBV28 and TRBJ1-2; D unclear. Germline CDR1 reads MDHEN; CDR2 reads SYDVKM. V was clipped by 6 bases and J by 3 bases, with 14 bases between them. The CDR3 has 14 amino acids. CDR3 residues: CASSRSHGDYGYTF. For the CDR3, the DNA is TGTGCCAGCAGCCGATCTCATGGGGACTATGGCTACACCTTC.

This clonotype was counted only a few times. Its ends do not fully match the called genes, so a read error is possible. The CDR3 bases are TGTGTCAGCAGTCCACCGACCCATGGGGCTATTGAGGGCTACACCTTC. It specifies CVSSPPTHGAIEGYTF. The rearrangement links TRBV28 to TRBJ1-2; D may be TRBD1 (5 bases). The CDR3 is 16 amino acids. Germline loops: CDR1 MDHEN, CDR2 SYDVKM.

This chain joins TRBV11-2 and TRBJ2-7, with 12 bases lining up with TRBD1. The trim removed 5 bases at V and 7 bases at J, leaving 6 bases unmatched. The CDR3 has 14 amino acids. CDR1 is SGHAT, CDR2 FQNNGV, per germline. CDR3 region: CASSPGTGGREQYF. The CDR3 bases are TGTGCCAGCAGCCCCGGGACAGGGGGCAGGGAGCAGTACTTC. The whole variable domain, remainder taken from reference TRBV11-2 and TRBJ2-7, is EAGVAQSPRYKIIEKRQSVAFWCNPISGHATLYWYQQILGQGPKLLIQFQNNGVVDDSQLPKDRFSAERLKGVDSTLKIQPAKLEDSAVYLCASSPGTGGREQYFGPGTRLTVT.

This clonotype has at least ten counts. This chain links TRBV19 with TRBJ2-6, with a tentative D call TRBD1 (6 bases). The ends were cut back, 3 bases at V and 0 bases at J, with 12 bases in the middle. This CDR3 spans 17 amino acids. The germline CDR1 and CDR2 sequences are LNHDA and SQIVND (reference sequence). The CDR3 region is CASSISGVLSGANVLTF. CDR3 bases: TGTGCCAGTAGTATTTCAGGGGTACTCTCTGGGGCCAACGTCCTGACTTTC.

In its sample, this clonotype was seen a few times. The CDR3 loop reads CSASPLGGEGASPLHF. The CDR3, as DNA: TGCAGTGCTAGTCCCCTCGGGGGGGAGGGGGCTTCACCCCTCCACTTT. The J gene is TRBJ1-6, the V gene TRBV20-1, with 7 bases matching TRBD1. The CDR3 covers 16 residues. The germline V gene encodes CDR1 DFQATT and CDR2 SNEGSKA (reference sequence). Trimming cost V 3 bases and J 9 bases; bases outside gene matches: 14.

This clonotype was detected many times. The chain links TRBV2 to TRBJ2-2, with D maybe TRBD2 (5 bases). Looked up from germline, CDR1 is SNHLY and CDR2 is FYNNEI. V was pared by 8 bases and J by 3 bases, with 10 bases between. The CDR3 runs to 13 residues. CDR3 nucleotide sequence: TGTGCCAGCCGAGGGCAGGACACCGGGGAGCTGTTTTTT. Amino acid sequence: CASRGQDTGELFF.

In this sample, this clonotype turned up many times. The chain is built from TRBV28 and TRBJ1-1, with unresolved D. V lost 3 bases to trimming and J lost 4 bases, with 9 bases between them. CDR3 length: 13 amino acids. Looked up from germline, CDR1 is MDHEN and CDR2 is SYDVKM. This chain's CDR3 is CASSLSGFTEAFF. CDR3 nucleotides: TGTGCCAGCAGTTTGTCCGGGTTCACTGAAGCTTTCTTT. The entire variable domain, with the rest obtained from reference TRBV28 and TRBJ1-1, is as follows: DVKVTQSSRYLVKRTGEKVFLECVQDMDHENMFWYRQDPGLGLRLIYFSYDVKMKEKGDIPEGYSVSREKKERFSLILESASTNQTSMYLCASSLSGFTEAFFGQGTRLTVV.

Ten or more counts support this clonotype. J is TRBJ1-5 and V is TRBV20-1; D gene ambiguous. The germline CDR1 and CDR2 sequences are DFQATT and SNEGSKA (reference sequence). Deletions cut 0 bases from V and 0 bases from J, with 6 bases between. The CDR3 contains 14 residues. CDR3 amino acids: CSARDKDSNQPQHF. The CDR3 coding sequence is TGCAGTGCTAGAGACAAAGATAGCAATCAGCCCCAGCATTTT.

The table lists this clonotype with many counts. V usage is TRBV11-2 and J usage is TRBJ2-5, with 7 positions matching TRBD2. The CDR3 consists of 16 residues. The J segment lost 0 bases and the V segment lost 5 bases, leaving 9 bases of the junction unmatched. CDR1 is SGHAT and CDR2 is FQNNGV in the germline V gene. This CDR3 reads CASSRGRAAYQETQYF. The DNA for the CDR3 is TGTGCCAGCAGCCGGGGGAGGGCGGCGTACCAAGAGACCCAGTACTTC.

The V call is TRBV3-1, the J call TRBJ2-7; D is possibly TRBD2 (5 bases). Trimming cost V 4 bases and J 3 bases, with 16 bases left between them. CDR3 length: 15 amino acids. CDR1 is LGHDT, CDR2 YNNKEL, per germline (reference sequence). The CDR3 spells CASSPFPRGNYEQYF. Written as DNA, the CDR3 is TGTGCCAGCAGCCCCTTCCCCCGGGGAAACTACGAGCAGTACTTC.

This clonotype was counted ten times or more. The V and J genes are TRBV7-3 and TRBJ1-1, with D unclear. The V gene lost 1 base and the J gene lost 7 bases, with 16 bases spanning the gap. Germline-derived CDR1 and CDR2 are SGHTA and FQGTGA. This CDR3 has 15 amino acids. The CDR3 sequence: CASSLSRERTDEAFF. In nucleotides, the CDR3 is TGTGCCAGCAGCTTAAGCCGGGAGCGTACGGATGAAGCTTTCTTT.

CDR3 DNA: TGTGCCTGGAGTGTGAGTAGCAATCAGCCCCAGCATTTT. This codes for CAWSVSSNQPQHF. The V call is TRBV30, the J call TRBJ1-5; D is uncertain. Trimming stripped 0 bases from V and 0 bases from J, with 3 bases between. The CDR3 extends over 13 amino acids. CDR1 and CDR2 (germline): GTSNPN, SVGIG (reference sequence).

This clonotype was detected ten times or more. This chain connects TRBV6-1 to TRBJ1-5; maybe TRBD1 (6 bases). Trimming removed 8 bases at V and 1 base at J, with 15 bases between. The CDR3 loop spans 15 amino acids. Germline-derived CDR1 and CDR2 are MNHNS and SASEGT. DNA of the CDR3: TGTGCCAGCTCATTACAGGGCAACAGCAATCAGCCCCAGCATTTT. As protein: CASSLQGNSNQPQHF.

Notes on this clonotype: This may arise from a read error, as a much more abundant clone is one base away. The chain joins TRBV20-1 to TRBJ2-5; 10 bases match TRBD2. Per the germline V gene, CDR1 is DFQATT and CDR2 is SNEGSKA (reference sequence). The CDR3 runs to 14 residues. The CDR3 nucleotides are TGCACTGCCAGAGGACTAGCGGACCAAGAGACCCAGTACTTC. Its translation: CTARGLADQETQYF.

The chain joins TRBV20-1 to TRBJ2-7; D remains unclear. The CDR3 is 13 residues long. The V end was cut by 1 base, the J end by 4 bases, with 11 bases between. Germline CDR1 is DFQATT and CDR2 is SNEGSKA (reference sequence). CDR3 sequence reads: CSARGGAGYEQYF. The CDR3 region has the DNA TGCAGTGCTAGAGGTGGCGCTGGGTACGAGCAGTACTTC.

This clonotype was seen many times. The V call is TRBV7-3, the J call TRBJ1-2; the D is unclear. The CDR3 runs 13 residues. V was clipped by 3 bases and J by 2 bases, with 7 bases between them. From germline, CDR1 is SGHTA and CDR2 FQGTGA. CDR3 amino acids: CASSFDGNYGYTF. In nucleotides, the CDR3 is TGTGCCAGCAGCTTTGACGGGAACTATGGCTACACCTTC.

The chain links TRBV5-4 to TRBJ2-7; a weak D match, TRBD2 (5 bases). Germline CDR1 is SGHNT and CDR2 is YYREEE (reference sequence). Trimming cost V 2 bases and J 2 bases, with 11 bases left between them. The CDR3 consists of 14 residues. Here the CDR3 reads CASSFGLETYEQYF. CDR3 DNA sequence: TGTGCCAGCAGCTTCGGACTGGAGACCTACGAGCAGTACTTC.

This chain uses TRBV2 with TRBJ2-4; maybe TRBD2 (5 bases). CDR3 length: 14 residues. V dropped 10 bases and J dropped 2 bases, with 15 bases sitting between them. From germline, CDR1 is SNHLY and CDR2 FYNNEI. DNA of the CDR3: TGTGCCACACAAGATCCGGGGACCAAAAACATTCAGTACTTC. It specifies CATQDPGTKNIQYF.

The chain uses TRBV3-1 and TRBJ2-4; a weak D match, TRBD1 (6 bases). The V gene lost 3 bases and the J gene lost 6 bases, with 9 bases spanning the gap. CDR1 LGHDT and CDR2 YNNKEL come from the germline V gene (reference sequence). This CDR3 region has 13 residues. CDR3 nucleotide sequence: TGTGCCAGCAGCCAGTTAGGGGGAAACATTCAGTACTTC. Encoded protein: CASSQLGGNIQYF.

Ten or more counts support this clonotype. The CDR3 loop reads CASSFRLEAFF. DNA for the CDR3: TGTGCCAGCAGCTTTAGACTGGAAGCTTTCTTT. This chain joins TRBV7-9 and TRBJ1-1; D call uncertain. Germline V gives CDR1 SEHNR, CDR2 FQNEAQ (reference sequence). V was pared by 3 bases and J by 8 bases, with 7 bases between. The CDR3 has 11 residues.

In this sample, this clonotype turned up a few times. The CDR3 coding sequence is TGTGCCAGCAGCTCTCCGGTGTTCGGGGACACTGAAGCTTTCTTT. Its translation is CASSSPVFGDTEAFF. The chain has TRBV7-2 and TRBJ1-1; D gene unclear. CDR3 length: 15 residues. Trimming removed 4 bases from V and 3 bases from J, with 15 bases in between. Per germline, CDR1 SGHTA and CDR2 FQGNSA.

Ten or more counts support this clonotype. The V and J genes are TRBV28 and TRBJ1-2, with D maybe TRBD1 (6 bases). This CDR3 spans 14 amino acids. CDR1 is MDHEN, CDR2 SYDVKM, per germline. V was trimmed by 5 bases and J by 7 bases, leaving 17 bases between them. CDR3 coding DNA: TGTGCCAGCAGTGTCACAGGGAAAGTCAGTGGCTACACCTTC. It specifies CASSVTGKVSGYTF.

This clonotype was found many times. Because the CDR3's place on the DNA is in doubt, the DNA is left out and the CDR3 is given as listed by TCRdb. The chain carries TRBV20-1 and TRBJ1-1; the D call in the table, TRBD1, was not verified against the DNA. From germline, CDR1 is DFQATT and CDR2 SNEGSKA (reference sequence). With termini counted, the CDR3 has 11 amino acids. The CDR3: CAVGPGAEAFF.